The clone carrying this TCR beta chain was seen only a few times. Its specificity is unknown. This sample was taken from a study of T-cell memory formation after mild COVID-19. Study-wide background: Largely donor-specific TCR clusters were found.

Via MiXCR, TCRdb re-called the 5' RACE reads, giving one row per CDR3 protein. The sample consists of 530,000 or so distinct CDR3 sequences, 17% of them appearing once. Whole-study findings and limits: Contracting CD4+ clones sat mainly in CM and EM; CD8+ in EMRA. The second-wave clones peaking on day 37 were not confirmed as SARS-CoV-2-specific.

With 0 bases removed from V and 0 bases from J, the gap between germline ends came to 12 bases. This CDR3 region has 17 residues. Germline V gives CDR1 SGHTA, CDR2 FQGNSA. The V and J genes are TRBV7-2 and TRBJ2-1, with a tentative D call TRBD1 (5 bases). The specimen was PBMCs or a T cell subset sorted from them (not recorded which). The clonotype comes from an adult woman who had mild COVID-19 (a few samples of this study predate the infection). Cell type and time point are not known. In DNA, the CDR3 is TGTGCCAGCAGCTTAGCGGGGCCGGTTAGCTCCTACAATGAGCAGTTCTTC. Translation: CASSLAGPVSSYNEQFF. Full variable domain (rest looked up from reference TRBV7-2 and TRBJ2-1): GAGVSQSPSNKVTEKGKDVELRCDPISGHTALYWYRQSLGQGLEFLIYFQGNSAPDKSGLPSDRFSAERTGGSVSTLTIQRTQQEDSAVYLCASSLAGPVSSYNEQFFGPGTRLTVL.